This TCR beta chain was obtained from a study of cytomegalovirus exposure and HLA in healthy donors. General study findings and limits: Most of the TCR beta V segments (in an earlier analysis) were productive either about 90% or about 30% of the time. The classifier was said to identify cytomegalovirus status with high specificity and sensitivity.

V lost 8 bases to trimming and J lost 2 bases, with 15 bases between them. This CDR3 spans 14 amino acids. The germline gives CDR1 SNHLY, CDR2 FYNNEI. This clone is deemed medium-sized. Its target is unknown. Though nominally healthy at sampling, donors likely had unrecorded immune exposures. This PCR relied on a set of 60 Vbeta primers and 13 Jbeta primers. As processed by the authors: A later analysis counted 65 million to 90 million unique TCR beta chains, about 11 million shared. Libraries were prepared by immunoSEQ multiplex PCR; TCRdb keeps only in-frame clonotypes and omits some of them. From that table come the V and J calls and clone size; the DNA was used to work out D and trimming. Of 95,000 to 150,000 clones listed, over 65% are singletons.

This clonotype originated in a woman aged 35 to 49 in good health and CMV-seropositive. Sequenced sample: PBMCs. The chain links TRBV2 to TRBJ1-1, with unresolved D. The CDR3 loop is CASLKPGLNTEAFF. The CDR3 DNA reads TGTGCCAGCTTAAAACCGGGTCTCAACACTGAAGCTTTCTTT.